This passage covers 5 T cell receptor beta chains from one sample sequenced in a study of cytomegalovirus exposure and HLA in healthy donors. Some clones are missing from TCRdb's copy, which holds only in-frame ones; the method was immunoSEQ multiplex PCR. This table has some 270,000 clones, 80% to 90% appearing once. Sequenced input: PBMCs. These receptors all come from a woman under 30 in good health and CMV-seronegative.

A single count supports this clone. This chain uses TRBV13 with TRBJ1-3; D might be TRBD1 (5 bases). This CDR3 comprises 16 residues. The V gene lost 5 bases and the J gene lost 0 bases, with 14 bases spanning the gap. Germline CDR1 and CDR2: PRHDT and FYEKMQ (reference sequence). Written as DNA, the CDR3 is TGTGCCAGCAGCCTATATCAGGGTGACTCTGGAAACACCATATATTTT. Translating it yields CASSLYQGDSGNTIYF.

V gene TRBV7-3 combines with J gene TRBJ2-3, with 10 nucleotides matching TRBD2. V lost 1 base to trimming and J lost 4 bases; unmatched junction nucleotides: 5. The CDR3 covers 16 residues. The germline V gene encodes CDR1 SGHTA and CDR2 FQGTGA. The CDR3: CASSLISSGGPDTQYF. For the CDR3, the DNA is TGTGCCAGCAGCTTAATCTCTAGCGGGGGACCAGATACGCAGTATTTT.

V gene TRBV4-1 combines with J gene TRBJ2-1, with 8 bases aligning to TRBD1. V lost 8 bases, J lost 5 bases, and 5 bases stayed unmatched. Germline CDR1 MGHRA, CDR2 YSYEKL. CDR3 length: 13 amino acids. DNA of the CDR3: TGCGCCAGCGGACAGGGACGAAACAATGAGCAGTTCTTC. Translation gives CASGQGRNNEQFF.

This rearrangement joins TRBV14 to TRBJ1-2; 9 nucleotides line up with TRBD1. Germline assignment: CDR1 SGHDN and CDR2 FVKESK. The ends lost 4 bases at V and 4 bases at J; junction bases unmatched: 10. The CDR3 runs to 16 residues. CDR3 in amino acids: CASSLYPGQGFYGYTF. The DNA for the CDR3 is TGTGCCAGCAGCCTGTATCCGGGACAGGGCTTCTATGGCTACACCTTC.

This clone was detected only a few times. The chain employs TRBV29-1 and TRBJ1-2; 7 bases align to TRBD1. The V gene end was trimmed by 6 bases and the J gene end by 8 bases; junction bases not matched to a gene: 6. This CDR3 has 11 amino acids. Germline V gene data show CDR1 as SQVTM and CDR2 as ANQGSEA. CDR3 DNA: TGCAGCGTGGTGACAGGGAAGGGCTACACCTTC. Amino acids: CSVVTGKGYTF.